These 2 T cell receptor beta chains originate from one sample sequenced in a study of breast tumors, draining lymph nodes, adjacent tissues. The lymph nodes were axillary draining lymph nodes from breast cancer patients. MiXCR, run by TCRdb on the multiplex PCR reads, gives a single entry per CDR3 protein. The sample lists 200,000 to 250,000 distinct CDR3 sequences; less than 40% were seen once. The sequencing sample was made of axillary lymph node tissue. The receptors come from a female donor with breast cancer. Some clones in this sample may be carry-over from other donors' samples.

The chain couples TRBV6-2 or TRBV6-3 to TRBJ2-2; no reliable D call. V lost 11 bases and J 4 bases, leaving 17 bases between the germline ends. CDR1 and CDR2 (germline): MNHEY, SVGEGT. This CDR3 region has 14 residues. CDR3 loop: CACVKLPGTGELFF. The CDR3 DNA reads TGTGCCTGCGTAAAGCTACCAGGCACCGGGGAGCTGTTTTTT.

This clonotype was counted many times. The rearrangement joins TRBV10-1 to TRBJ1-6; 9 bases align to TRBD1. The germline V gene encodes CDR1 WNHNN and CDR2 SYGVQD (reference sequence). V was clipped by 8 bases and J by 5 bases; unmatched bases: 1. This CDR3 is built from 13 residues. The CDR3 region has the DNA TGCGCCAGCCGACAGGGGGATAATTCACCCCTCCACTTT. The encoded protein is CASRQGDNSPLHF.